The source of this T cell receptor (beta chain) is a study of T-cell reconstitution after alpha-beta-depleted transplantation in children. Whole-study results and caveats: Expanded graft clones, several hundred of them, were reportedly the source of alpha-beta T cells about two months after transplant. Where some patients showed high TCRbeta diversity at day 60, it came from recipient T cells and thymic progenitors that had survived.

TCRbeta library preparation incorporated unique molecular identifiers. TCRdb passed the PCR reads through MiXCR, listing each CDR3 protein once. The repertoire has 750,000 to 950,000 distinct CDR3 sequences, roughly 15% of them found once; the top ten carry just under 5%. This clonotype was observed a few times. Its specificity is not known. The CDR3 is made up of 11 amino acids. V was cut by 5 bases and J by 6 bases, with 8 bases left in between. Germline CDR1 is SQVTM and CDR2 is ANQGSEA. Sequencing used PBMCs, mostly from graft donor cells, obtained 360 days after TCRalphabeta/CD19-depleted stem cell transplant. The rearrangement uses TRBV29-1 and TRBJ2-1; D is unresolved. This clonotype was obtained from a male patient younger than 18 who had a stem cell transplant for acute lymphoblastic leukemia, so the T cells may come from the graft donor. Written as DNA, the CDR3 is TGCAGCGTTTTGCAAGTCAATGAGCAGTTCTTC. Translated, it gives CSVLQVNEQFF.